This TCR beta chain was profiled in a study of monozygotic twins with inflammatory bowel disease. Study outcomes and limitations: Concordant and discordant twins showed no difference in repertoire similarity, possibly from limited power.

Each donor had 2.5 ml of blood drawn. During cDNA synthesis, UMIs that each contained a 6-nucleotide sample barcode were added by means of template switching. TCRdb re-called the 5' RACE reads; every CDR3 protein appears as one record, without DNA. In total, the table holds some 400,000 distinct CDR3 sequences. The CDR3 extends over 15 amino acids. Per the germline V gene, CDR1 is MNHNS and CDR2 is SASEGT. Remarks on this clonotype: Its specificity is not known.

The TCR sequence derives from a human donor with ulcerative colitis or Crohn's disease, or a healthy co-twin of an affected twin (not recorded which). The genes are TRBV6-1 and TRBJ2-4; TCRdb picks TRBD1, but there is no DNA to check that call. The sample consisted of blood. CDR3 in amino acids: CASSTGDRAKNIQYF.